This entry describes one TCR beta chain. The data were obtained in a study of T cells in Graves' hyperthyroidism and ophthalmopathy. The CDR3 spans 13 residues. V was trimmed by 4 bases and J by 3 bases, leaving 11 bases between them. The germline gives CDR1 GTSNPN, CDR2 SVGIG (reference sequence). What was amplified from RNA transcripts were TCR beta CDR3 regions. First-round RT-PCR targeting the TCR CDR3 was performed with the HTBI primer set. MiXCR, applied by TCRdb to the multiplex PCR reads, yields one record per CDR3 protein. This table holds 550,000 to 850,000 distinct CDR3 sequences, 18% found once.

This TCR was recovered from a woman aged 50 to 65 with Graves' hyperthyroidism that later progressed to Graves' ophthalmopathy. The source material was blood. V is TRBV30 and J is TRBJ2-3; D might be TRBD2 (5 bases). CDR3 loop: CAWKDGGTDTQYF. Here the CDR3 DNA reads TGTGCCTGGAAGGACGGAGGTACAGATACGCAGTATTTT.